This passage covers 2 T cell receptor beta chains from one sample sequenced in a study of cytomegalovirus exposure and HLA in healthy donors. PCR used 60 Vbeta primers and 13 Jbeta primers. Clones were sequenced by immunoSEQ multiplex PCR, and TCRdb holds only the in-frame ones, with some missing. The sample records 90,000 or so clones, about 78% being singletons. Input material: PBMCs. The source of these receptors is a woman in her 40s in good health and CMV-seronegative.

This clone was recorded once. The chain carries TRBV27 and TRBJ2-5; no definite D call. Germline loops: CDR1 MNHEY, CDR2 SMNVEV (reference sequence). The CDR3 is 14 residues long. V shed 8 bases and J shed 2 bases, with 15 bases lying between them. This chain's CDR3 is CASRRVGSQETQYF. CDR3 sequence (DNA): TGTGCCAGCCGCCGGGTAGGCTCACAAGAGACCCAGTACTTC.

Details on this clone: The CDR3 does not close with the conserved phenylalanine or tryptophan, likely indicating a read error. The V and J genes are TRBV5-1 and TRBJ1-2, with 7 bases identical to TRBD1. The ends lost 5 bases at V and 6 bases at J; junction bases unmatched: 7. The CDR3 runs to 13 residues. Germline CDR1 is SGHRS and CDR2 is YFSETQ. The CDR3 DNA reads as TGCGCCAGCAGTCTCCAACAGGGGCATGGCTACACCCTC. It yields the protein CASSLQQGHGYTL.